This T cell receptor beta chain derives from a study of blood T cells in healthy people across ages. Overall study findings and caveats: Researchers deemed the diversity estimates from one million T cells underestimates. Naive T cell percentage strongly correlated with TCR beta diversity.

CDR1 and CDR2 (germline): LGHNA, YSLEER. This CDR3 contains 17 residues. A word on this clonotype: Its antigen is unknown. One junction end does not reproduce the germline sequence, and a read error may be involved.

Primers used in a second PCR of about 7 to 12 cycles were a sample-barcoded 5' primer and a J-beta primer mix. Each cDNA molecule carried a tag from a template-switch adaptor that contained 12 random nucleotides. MiXCR was run by TCRdb on the 5' RACE reads, yielding one entry per CDR3 protein. The table includes about 670,000 distinct CDR3 sequences, around 38% detected once. The amount of total RNA extracted per sample was at least 5 micrograms. The chain is built from TRBV4-3 and TRBJ2-7; the D gene is possibly TRBD2 (6 bases). This clonotype originated in a man older than 75 in good health. Specimen: blood. CDR3 coding DNA: TGCGCCAGCAGCCAAGACTCACCAGCGGGCTTCTCCTGCGAGCAGTACTTC. Its protein product is CASSQDSPAGFSCEQYF.